Given below is one T cell receptor (beta chain) in context. The sample is drawn from a study of blood T cell repertoires in COVID-19. Study context: There were acute and convalescent COVID-19 samples, and they came from the United States, Italy and Spain. The analysed material was cDNA or gDNA that came from T cells, B-cell-depleted T cells, or PBMCs.

Methods used by the authors: Quantification of nucleated cells was approximated via reference gene primer amplification. Some clones are missing from TCRdb's copy, which holds only in-frame ones; the method was immunoSEQ multiplex PCR. V, J and clone size derive from that table, while D and trimming were established from the DNA sequence. Among 200,000 to 250,000 clones listed, almost 90% were seen once. V was pared by 6 bases and J by 7 bases, with 9 bases between. The CDR3 has 11 amino acids. CDR1 and CDR2 (germline): MNHNY, SVGAGI (reference sequence). The sample taken for sequencing was peripheral blood. This receptor was identified in a woman aged 55-70 years with acute or convalescent COVID-19. The genes are TRBV6-6 and TRBJ1-1; D may be TRBD1 (6 bases). CDR3 bases: TGTGCCAGCAGCGACAGGTTTGAAGCTTTCTTT. Translation: CASSDRFEAFF.